This T cell receptor (beta chain) is from a study of blood T cell repertoires in COVID-19. Background on the study: Samples taken during acute and convalescent COVID-19 were collected in the United States, Italy and Spain. The cDNA or gDNA used as material had been derived from T cells, B-cell-depleted T cells, or PBMCs.

This CDR3 contains 17 residues. V lost 4 bases to trimming and J lost 9 bases; unmatched junction nucleotides: 15. Per the germline V gene, CDR1 is KGHDR and CDR2 is SFDVKD. Per the original methods: Reference gene primer amplification gave nucleated cell count estimates. The method was immunoSEQ multiplex PCR; TCRdb's version includes in-frame clones alone and lacks a portion of them. The V and J calls and the clone size are those of that table, but D and trimming were determined from the DNA. In the table there are about 61,000 clones, around 90% of which are singletons. Material for sequencing was peripheral blood. The rearrangement uses TRBV24-1 and TRBJ2-1, with TRBD2 matching over 9 bases. This clonotype was obtained from a woman of 80 years or more with active COVID-19. The CDR3 loop reads CATSEGGQLAGKLEQFF. The CDR3 region has the DNA TGTGCCACCAGTGAGGGGGGACAGCTAGCGGGGAAACTTGAGCAGTTCTTC.